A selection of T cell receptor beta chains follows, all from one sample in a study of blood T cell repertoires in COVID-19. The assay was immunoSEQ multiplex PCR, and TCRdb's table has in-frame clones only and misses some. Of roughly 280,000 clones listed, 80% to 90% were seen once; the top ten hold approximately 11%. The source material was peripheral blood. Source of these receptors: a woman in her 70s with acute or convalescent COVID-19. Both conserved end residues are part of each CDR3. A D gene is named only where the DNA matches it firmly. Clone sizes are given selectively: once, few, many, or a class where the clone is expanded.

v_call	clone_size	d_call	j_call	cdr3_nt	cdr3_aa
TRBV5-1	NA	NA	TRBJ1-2	TGCGCCAGCAGCTTGGAAACAGGGTCCGAAGGCTACACCTTC	CASSLETGSEGYTF
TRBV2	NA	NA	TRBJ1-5	TGTGCCAGCACTCAGGGATATCAGCCCCAGCATTTT	CASTQGYQPQHF
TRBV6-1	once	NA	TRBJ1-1	TGTGCCAGCAGTGAACTGGTCAGGGTAAACACTGAAGCTTTCTTT	CASSELVRVNTEAFF
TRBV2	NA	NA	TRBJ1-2	TGTGCCAGCAGTGAAAGAGGGGGCTATGGCTACACCTTC	CASSERGGYGYTF
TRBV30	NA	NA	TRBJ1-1	TGTGCCTGGAGTAGGGGATCGGACACTGAAGCTTTCTTT	CAWSRGSDTEAFF
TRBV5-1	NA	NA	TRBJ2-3	TGCGCCAGCAGGAAGGGGCCCCGCACAGATACGCAGTATTTT	CASRKGPRTDTQYF
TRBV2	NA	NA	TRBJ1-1	TGTGCCAGCTTAAGACAGGCGAACACTGAAGCTTTCTTT	CASLRQANTEAFF
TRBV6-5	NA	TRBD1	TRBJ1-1	TGTGCCAGCAGGGGGGGACAGGCCGCTTTCTTT	CASRGGQAAFF
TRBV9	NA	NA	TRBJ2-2	TGTGCCAGCAGCCCGATGGGGCAGGTATCGAACACCGGGGAGCTGTTTTTT	CASSPMGQVSNTGELFF
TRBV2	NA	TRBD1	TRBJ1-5	TGTGCCAGCAGTGAGGGTTGGGACAGGCGTGATCAGCCCCAGCATTTT	CASSEGWDRRDQPQHF
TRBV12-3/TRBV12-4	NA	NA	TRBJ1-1	TGTGCCAGCAGTTTGTCAGGGAACACTGAAGCTTTCTTT	CASSLSGNTEAFF
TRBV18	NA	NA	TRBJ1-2	TGTGCCAGCTCACCAGGGGCCCAGGACATCTATGGCTACACCTTC	CASSPGAQDIYGYTF
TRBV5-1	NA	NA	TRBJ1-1	TGCGCCAGCAGCTTGGCCAGACTCCAAGAAGCTTTCTTT	CASSLARLQEAFF
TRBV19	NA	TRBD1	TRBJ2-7	TGTGCCAGTAGTATAGTAGAGGACAGGCTATCAGACGAGCAGTACTTC	CASSIVEDRLSDEQYF
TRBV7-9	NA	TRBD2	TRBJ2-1	TGTGCCAGCAGCCCGAGGACTAGCGGGGGGTCCTACAATGAGCAGTTCTTC	CASSPRTSGGSYNEQFF
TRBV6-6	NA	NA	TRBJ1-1	TGTGCCAGCAGATCCCAAGACCTAGGCACTGAAGCTTTCTTT	CASRSQDLGTEAFF
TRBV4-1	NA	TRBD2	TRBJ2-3	TGCGCCAGCAGCCAACGTGTACTAGCGGGGGGGCGGAATACGCAGTATTTT	CASSQRVLAGGRNTQYF
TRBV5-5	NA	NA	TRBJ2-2	TGTGCCAGCAGCGCGGACAGCCTGAACACCGGGGAGCTGTTTTTT	CASSADSLNTGELFF
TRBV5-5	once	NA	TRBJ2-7	TGTGCCAGCAGCTTGACCGGGGGAAAAACCTACGAGCAGTACTTC	CASSLTGGKTYEQYF
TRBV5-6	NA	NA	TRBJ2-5	TGTGCCAGCAGCCCCGGACAGGGAGGGAGCCAAGAGACCCAGTACTTC	CASSPGQGGSQETQYF
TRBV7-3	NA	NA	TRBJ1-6	TGTGCCAGCAGCTTAAGCCGGGTGGGTAATTCACCCCTCCACTTT	CASSLSRVGNSPLHF
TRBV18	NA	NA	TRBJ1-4	TGTGCCAGCTCACCGTCCCTTGATGAAAAACTGTTTTTT	CASSPSLDEKLFF
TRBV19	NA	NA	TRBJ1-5	TGTGCCAGTAGTATTACCAGGCTCAATCAGCCCCAGCATTTT	CASSITRLNQPQHF
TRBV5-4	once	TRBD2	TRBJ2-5	TGTGCCAGCAGCCTCGGACTAGCGGCCGCCCAAGAGACCCAGTACTTC	CASSLGLAAAQETQYF
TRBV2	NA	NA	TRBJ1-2	TGTGCCAGCAGTTCCACCCAGTTGCAGCGACTTGGCTACACCTTC	CASSSTQLQRLGYTF
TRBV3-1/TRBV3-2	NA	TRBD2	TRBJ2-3	TGTGCCAGCAGCCCCTGGACTAGCGGGGGGGCCGGAGATACGCAGTATTTT	CASSPWTSGGAGDTQYF
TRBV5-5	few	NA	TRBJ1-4	TGTGCCAGCAGCATTGTAGCAACTAATGAAAAACTGTTTTTT	CASSIVATNEKLFF
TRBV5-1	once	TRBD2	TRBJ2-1	TGCGCCAGCAGCGCGACTAGCGTAAGAAGCTCCTACAATGAGCAGTTCTTC	CASSATSVRSSYNEQFF
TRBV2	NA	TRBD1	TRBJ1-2	TGTGCCAGCAAAAGGGGGCTCTTCTATGGCTACACCTTC	CASKRGLFYGYTF
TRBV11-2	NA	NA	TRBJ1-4	TGTGCCAGCAGCCGGCTCGGGGGATACGATGAAAAACTGTTTTTT	CASSRLGGYDEKLFF
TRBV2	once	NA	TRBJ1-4	TGTGCCAGCAGGAGACAGATCGTTAATGAAAAACTGTTTTTT	CASRRQIVNEKLFF
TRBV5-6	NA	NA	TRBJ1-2	TGTGCCAGCAGCTTTTCCCCCGCGGACTATGGCTACACCTTC	CASSFSPADYGYTF
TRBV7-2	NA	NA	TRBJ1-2	TGTGCCAGCAGCCGTCGGACGGGCGGGTTCGATGGCTACACCTTC	CASSRRTGGFDGYTF
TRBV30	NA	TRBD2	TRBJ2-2	TGTGCCTGGACTCGGGGGGTCGGGGAGCTGTTTTTT	CAWTRGVGELFF
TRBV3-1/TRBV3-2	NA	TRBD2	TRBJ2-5	TGTGCCAGCAGCCAAGGCGTAGCGGGGGGGCGGGAGACCCAGTACTTC	CASSQGVAGGRETQYF
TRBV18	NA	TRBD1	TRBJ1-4	TGTGCCAGCTCGGAGACAGGGGTAAATGAAAAACTGTTTTTT	CASSETGVNEKLFF
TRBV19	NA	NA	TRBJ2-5	TGTGCCAGTACCGAGGGAGCTCAAGAGACCCAGTACTTC	CASTEGAQETQYF
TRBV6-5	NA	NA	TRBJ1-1	TGTGCCAGCAGGATGTCAGGGAGGAAGGCTGAAGCTTTCTTT	CASRMSGRKAEAFF
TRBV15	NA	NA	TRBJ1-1	TGTGCCACCAGCTTAGACAAGAACACTGAAGCTTTCTTT	CATSLDKNTEAFF
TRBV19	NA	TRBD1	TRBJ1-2	TGTGCCAGTAGTATTTTCCAGACAGGGCAAACGCGCTACACCTTC	CASSIFQTGQTRYTF
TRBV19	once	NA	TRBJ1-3	TGTGCCAGTAGCCCCAACGGTGCCCTTGGAAACACCATATATTTT	CASSPNGALGNTIYF
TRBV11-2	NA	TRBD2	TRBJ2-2	TGTGCCAGCAGCACCAGAGGCGGGGGGTACACCGGGGAGCTGTTTTTT	CASSTRGGGYTGELFF
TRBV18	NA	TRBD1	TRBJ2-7	TGTGCCAGCTCACCGCCTGCGACAGGGAGCCACGAGCAGTACTTC	CASSPPATGSHEQYF
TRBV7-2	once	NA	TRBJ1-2	TGTGCCAGCAGCCTGGGACCACAGGGCCACAAGACCTTC	CASSLGPQGHKTF
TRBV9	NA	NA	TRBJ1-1	TGTGCCAGCAGCGCCTCGGGGAACACTGAAGCTTTCTTT	CASSASGNTEAFF
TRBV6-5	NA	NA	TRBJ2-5	TGTGCCAGCAGTCAGGGGGGAGAGACCCAGTACTTC	CASSQGGETQYF
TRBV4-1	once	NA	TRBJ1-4	TGCGCCAGCAGCCAAACAGAAGGGGATGAAAAACTGTTTTTT	CASSQTEGDEKLFF
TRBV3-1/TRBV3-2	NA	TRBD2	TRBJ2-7	TGTGCCAGCAGCCAAGAGGGAGCGGGGCCGAGGGGCGAGCAGTACTTC	CASSQEGAGPRGEQYF
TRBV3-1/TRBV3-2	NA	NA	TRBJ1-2	TGTGCCAGCAGCCACGGGGGGGTTGGCCCCTATGGCTACACCTTC	CASSHGGVGPYGYTF
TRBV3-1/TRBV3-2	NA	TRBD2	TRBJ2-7	TGTGCCAGCTTCCGTGCGGGGGACCTCGGTTACGAGCAGTACTTC	CASFRAGDLGYEQYF
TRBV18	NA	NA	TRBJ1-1	TGTGCCAGCTCAACTGGGCAGACGCACACTGAAGCTTTCTTT	CASSTGQTHTEAFF
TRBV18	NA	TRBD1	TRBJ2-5	TGTGCCAGCTCACCCTCGACAGGGGAGAGGAGGACCCAGTACTTC	CASSPSTGERRTQYF
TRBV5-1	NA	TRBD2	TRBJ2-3	TGCGCCAGCAGCTTAGGACTAGCGGGCACAGATACGCAGTATTTT	CASSLGLAGTDTQYF
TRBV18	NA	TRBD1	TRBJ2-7	TGTGCCAGCTCACTCGGACAGGGGACCGAGCAGTACTTC	CASSLGQGTEQYF
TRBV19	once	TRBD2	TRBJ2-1	TGTGCCAGTTACCCCAGCGGGGGGGCCAATGAGCAGTTCTTC	CASYPSGGANEQFF
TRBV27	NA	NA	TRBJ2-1	TGTGCCAGCAGCTCCGCTCAGGGCAGGGCTTACAATGAGCAGTTCTTC	CASSSAQGRAYNEQFF